This TCR beta chain was recorded in a study of Graves' ophthalmopathy and Graves' hyperthyroidism. Study-level results: Blood also carried most expanded thyroid clonotypes exceeding 0.001 frequency. The model's ophthalmopathy progression predictions had 55% to 71% sensitivity and 72.22% specificity.

On this clonotype itself: Antigen specificity is unknown.

V lost 2 bases, J lost 5 bases, and 9 bases lay in between. The length of the CDR3 is 14 residues. The V gene's germline CDR1 is SGHTA and CDR2 FQGTGA. The PBMCs had their origin in 10 ml of fresh peripheral blood. Investigators amplified TCR beta CDR3 regions from RNA transcripts. The authors performed first-round RT-PCR with HTBI primers and then a second-round multiplex PCR. TCRdb called the multiplex PCR reads again in MiXCR, with one record for every CDR3 protein. The data hold 740,000 or so distinct CDR3 sequences, with 40% observed a single time. V is TRBV7-3 and J is TRBJ2-2, with unresolved D. Sample: peripheral blood. The sequence was collected from an adult man with Graves' ophthalmopathy. DNA for the CDR3: TGTGCCAGCAGCTTATCTGTGGGAACCGGGGAGCTGTTTTTT. Encoded protein: CASSLSVGTGELFF.